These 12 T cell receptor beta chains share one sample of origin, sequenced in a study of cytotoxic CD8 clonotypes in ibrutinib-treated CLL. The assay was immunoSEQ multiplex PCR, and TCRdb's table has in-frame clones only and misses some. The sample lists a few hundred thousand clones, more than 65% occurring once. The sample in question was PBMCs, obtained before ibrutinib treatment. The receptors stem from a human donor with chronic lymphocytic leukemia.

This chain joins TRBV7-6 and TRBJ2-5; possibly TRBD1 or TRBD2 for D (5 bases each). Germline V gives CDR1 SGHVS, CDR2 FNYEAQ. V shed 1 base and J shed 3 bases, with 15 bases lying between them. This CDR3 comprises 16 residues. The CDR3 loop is CASSLEAQGPKETQYF. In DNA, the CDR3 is TGTGCCAGCAGCTTAGAAGCGCAGGGACCGAAAGAGACCCAGTACTTC. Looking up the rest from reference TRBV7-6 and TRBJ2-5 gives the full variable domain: GAGVSQSPRYKVTKRGQDVALRCDPISGHVSLYWYRQALGQGPEFLTYFNYEAQQDKSGLPNDRFSAERPEGSISTLTIQRTEQRDSAMYRCASSLEAQGPKETQYFGPGTRLLVL.

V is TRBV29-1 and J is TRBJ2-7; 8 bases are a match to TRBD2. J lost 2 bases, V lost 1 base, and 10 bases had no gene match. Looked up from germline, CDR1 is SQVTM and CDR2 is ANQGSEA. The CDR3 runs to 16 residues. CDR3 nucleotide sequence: TGCAGCGTTGAAGCTTTCGGGGGGGGCGCGACCTACGAGCAGTACTTC. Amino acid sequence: CSVEAFGGGATYEQYF.

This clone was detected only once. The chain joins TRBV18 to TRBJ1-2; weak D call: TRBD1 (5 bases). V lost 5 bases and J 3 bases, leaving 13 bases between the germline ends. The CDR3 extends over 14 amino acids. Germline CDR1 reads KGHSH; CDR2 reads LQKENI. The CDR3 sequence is CASSKTGSDYGYTF. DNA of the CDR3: TGTGCCAGCTCAAAAACAGGCAGCGACTATGGCTACACCTTC.

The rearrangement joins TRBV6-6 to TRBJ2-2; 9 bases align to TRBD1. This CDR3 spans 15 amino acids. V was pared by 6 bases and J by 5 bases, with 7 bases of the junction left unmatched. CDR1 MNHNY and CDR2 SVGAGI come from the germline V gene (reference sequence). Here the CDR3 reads CASSRTGAGTGELFF. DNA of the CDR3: TGTGCCAGCAGCAGGACAGGGGCGGGGACCGGGGAGCTGTTTTTT.

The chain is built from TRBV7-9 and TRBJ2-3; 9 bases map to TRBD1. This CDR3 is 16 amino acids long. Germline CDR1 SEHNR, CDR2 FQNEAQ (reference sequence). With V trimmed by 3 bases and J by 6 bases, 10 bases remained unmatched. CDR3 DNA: TGTGCCAGCAGCTTGCCGGGACAGGGTGGATTGGATACGCAGTATTTT. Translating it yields CASSLPGQGGLDTQYF. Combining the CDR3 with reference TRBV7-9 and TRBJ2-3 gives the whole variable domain DTGVSQNPRHKITKRGQNVTFRCDPISEHNRLYWYRQTLGQGPEFLTYFQNEAQLEKSRLLSDRFSAERPKGSFSTLEIQRTEQGDSAMYLCASSLPGQGGLDTQYFGPGTRLTVL.

The CDR3, as DNA: TGTGCCACCAGCGAGGCGAATGAGCAGTTCTTC. Its protein is CATSEANEQFF. The gene calls are TRBV15 and TRBJ2-1; D call uncertain. The germline V gene encodes CDR1 LNHNV and CDR2 YYDKDF (reference sequence). V was pared by 5 bases and J by 7 bases, with 6 bases between. The CDR3 consists of 11 residues. Complete variable domain (other parts from reference TRBV15 and TRBJ2-1): DAMVIQNPRYQVTQFGKPVTLSCSQTLNHNVMYWYQQKSSQAPKLLFHYYDKDFNNEADTPDNFQSRRPNTSFCFLDIRSPGLGDTAMYLCATSEANEQFFGPGTRLTVL.

The CDR3 DNA sequence: TGTGCCAGCAGCTTGGAGGGCTACGAGCAGTACTTC. As protein: CASSLEGYEQYF. V usage is TRBV5-6 and J usage is TRBJ2-7; D unclear. The CDR3 spans 12 residues. Germline V gives CDR1 SGHDT, CDR2 YYEEEE. Trimming cost V 0 bases and J 3 bases, with 4 bases left between them.

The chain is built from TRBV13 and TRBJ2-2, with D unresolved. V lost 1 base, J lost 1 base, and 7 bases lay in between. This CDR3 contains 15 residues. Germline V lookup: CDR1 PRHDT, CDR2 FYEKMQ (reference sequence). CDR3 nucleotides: TGTGCCAGCAGCTTAGCACGTAGGAACACCGGGGAGCTGTTTTTT. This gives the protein CASSLARRNTGELFF. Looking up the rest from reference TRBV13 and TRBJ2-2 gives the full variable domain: AAGVIQSPRHLIKEKRETATLKCYPIPRHDTVYWYQQGPGQDPQFLISFYEKMQSDKGSIPDRFSAQQFSDYHSELNMSSLELGDSALYFCASSLARRNTGELFFGEGSRLTVL.

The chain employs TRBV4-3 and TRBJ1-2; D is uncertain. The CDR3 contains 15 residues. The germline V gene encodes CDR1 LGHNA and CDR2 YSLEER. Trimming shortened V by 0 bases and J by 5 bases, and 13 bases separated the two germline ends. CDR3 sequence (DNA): TGCGCCAGCAGCCAAGAACGGACGATGCGGTATGGCTACACCTTC. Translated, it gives CASSQERTMRYGYTF.

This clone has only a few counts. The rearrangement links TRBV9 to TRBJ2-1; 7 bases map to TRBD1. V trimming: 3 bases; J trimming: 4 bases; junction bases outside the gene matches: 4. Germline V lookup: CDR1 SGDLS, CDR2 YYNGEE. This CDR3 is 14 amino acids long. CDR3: CASSAETGYNEQFF. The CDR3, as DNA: TGTGCCAGCAGCGCCGAGACAGGGTACAATGAGCAGTTCTTC. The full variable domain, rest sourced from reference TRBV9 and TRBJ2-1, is DSGVTQTPKHLITATGQRVTLRCSPRSGDLSVYWYQQSLDQGLQFLIQYYNGEERAKGNILERFSAQQFPDLHSELNLSSLELGDSALYFCASSAETGYNEQFFGPGTRLTVL.

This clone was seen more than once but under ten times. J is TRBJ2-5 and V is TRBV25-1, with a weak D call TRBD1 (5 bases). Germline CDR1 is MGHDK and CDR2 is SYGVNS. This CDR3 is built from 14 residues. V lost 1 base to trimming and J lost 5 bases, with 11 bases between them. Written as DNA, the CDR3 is TGTGCCAGCAGTGAATCGACAGTAAGGGAGACCCAGTACTTC. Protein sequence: CASSESTVRETQYF.

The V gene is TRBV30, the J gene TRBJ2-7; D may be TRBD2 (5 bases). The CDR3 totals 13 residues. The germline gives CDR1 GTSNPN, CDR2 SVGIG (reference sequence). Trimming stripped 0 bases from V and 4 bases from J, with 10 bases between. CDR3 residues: CAWSVAVAYEQYF. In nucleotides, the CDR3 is TGTGCCTGGAGTGTAGCGGTGGCTTACGAGCAGTACTTC.